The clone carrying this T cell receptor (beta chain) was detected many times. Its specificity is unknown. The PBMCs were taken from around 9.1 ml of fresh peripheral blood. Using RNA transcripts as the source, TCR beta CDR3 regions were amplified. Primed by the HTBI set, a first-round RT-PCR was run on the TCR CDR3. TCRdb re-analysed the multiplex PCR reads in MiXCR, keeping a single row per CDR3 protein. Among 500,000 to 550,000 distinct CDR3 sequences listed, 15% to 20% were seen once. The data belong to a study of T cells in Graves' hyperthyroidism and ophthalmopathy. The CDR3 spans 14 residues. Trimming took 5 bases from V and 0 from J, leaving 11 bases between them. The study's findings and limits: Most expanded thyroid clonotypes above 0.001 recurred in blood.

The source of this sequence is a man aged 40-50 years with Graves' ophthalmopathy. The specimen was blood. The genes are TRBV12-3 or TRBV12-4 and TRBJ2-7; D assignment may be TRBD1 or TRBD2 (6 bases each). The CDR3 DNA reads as TGTGCCAGCAGTCCCGGGGGCAACTCCTACGAGCAGTACTTC. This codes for CASSPGGNSYEQYF.